The rows below give T cell receptor beta chains drawn from one sample of a study of blood T cell repertoires in COVID-19. Clones were sequenced by immunoSEQ multiplex PCR, and TCRdb holds only the in-frame ones, with some missing. The sample has 100,000 to 150,000 clones, 75% to 90% seen once; the top ten hold around 2.3%. The sample comprised PBMCs or T cells enriched from blood (not recorded which). Receptors were obtained from a woman aged 50 to 60 who had recovered from COVID-19. Both conserved end residues are trimmed from each CDR3.

J gene | V gene | CDR3 protein
TRBJ2-5 | TRBV27 | ASGIADVQETQY
TRBJ2-7 | TRBV27 | ASSLSRGRYEQY
TRBJ2-7 | TRBV7-9 | ASSPPYSRVYEQY
TRBJ2-7 | TRBV10-3 | AISDGGAYEQY
TRBJ1-2 | TRBV21-1 | ASSKEGWYGYT
TRBJ2-7 | TRBV6-6 | ASSYGVGEGEQY
TRBJ1-5 | TRBV7-9 | ASSSGGRNNQPQH
TRBJ2-5 | TRBV6-5 | ASSYSPGQETQY
TRBJ2-7 | TRBV7-2 | ASSLVGAGKTYEQY
TRBJ1-5 | TRBV28 | ASSQDRDWQPQH
TRBJ2-7 | TRBV5-4 | ASRITGSWEQY
TRBJ2-1 | TRBV9 | ASSTGGGNYNEQF
TRBJ2-3 | TRBV2 | ASSSSGSSTDTQY
TRBJ1-3 | TRBV7-9 | ASSPFFSGNTIY
TRBJ2-7 | TRBV4-1 | ASSQDDRGLYEQY
TRBJ1-5 | TRBV10-2 | ASSESGSPAQH
TRBJ1-5 | TRBV30 | AWSRQSNQPQH
TRBJ1-4 | TRBV9 | ASSVDGGTNEKLF
TRBJ2-7 | TRBV2 | ASAAGGFSYEQY
TRBJ1-1 | TRBV7-2 | ASSSIRGYKAF
TRBJ1-3 | TRBV7-9 | ASSLTGRMGGNTIY
TRBJ1-2 | TRBV24-1 | ATSDRTGLDGYT
TRBJ1-2 | TRBV7-8 | ASSVRGQANYGYT
TRBJ2-7 | TRBV11-2 | ASSPGQGSYEQY
TRBJ1-4 | TRBV3-1/TRBV3-2 | ASSQRTANEKLF
TRBJ2-7 | TRBV5-8 | ASSLTGTESYEQY